This T cell receptor (beta chain) was identified during a study of control samples from healthy donors and cancer patients. V was cut by 5 bases and J by 3 bases, with 17 bases left in between. This CDR3 has 15 residues. Germline V lookup: CDR1 SGHAT, CDR2 FQNNGV. The data were produced by immunoSEQ multiplex PCR, yet TCRdb's version contains in-frame clones alone and is incomplete. The table has about 82,000 clones, approximately 90% seen once; the top ten hold more than 5.5%. The clonotype originates from a man aged 45-60 years in good health. The sample consisted of blood. The chain carries TRBV11-2 and TRBJ2-7; TRBD1 is a possible D gene (5 bases). The CDR3 DNA sequence: TGTGCCAGCAGCCAAACCGTTGGACATCACTACGAGCAGTACTTC. It is translated as CASSQTVGHHYEQYF.